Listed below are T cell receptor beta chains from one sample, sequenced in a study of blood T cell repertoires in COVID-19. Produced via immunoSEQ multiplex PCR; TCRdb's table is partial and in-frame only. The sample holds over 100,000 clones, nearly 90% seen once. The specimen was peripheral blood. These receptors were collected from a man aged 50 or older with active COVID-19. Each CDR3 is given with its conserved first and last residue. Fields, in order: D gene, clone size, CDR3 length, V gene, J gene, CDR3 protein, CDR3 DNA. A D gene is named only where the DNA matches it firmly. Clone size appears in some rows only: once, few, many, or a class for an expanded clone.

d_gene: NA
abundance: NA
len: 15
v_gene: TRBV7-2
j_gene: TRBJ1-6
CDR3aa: CASRRPPGPSSPLHF
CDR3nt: TGTGCCAGCCGACGCCCCCCAGGGCCGTCCTCGCCCCTCCACTTT

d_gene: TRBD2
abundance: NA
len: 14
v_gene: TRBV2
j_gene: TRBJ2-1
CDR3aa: CASSDLAGVGEQFF
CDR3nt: TGTGCCAGCAGTGATCTAGCGGGGGTGGGTGAGCAGTTCTTC

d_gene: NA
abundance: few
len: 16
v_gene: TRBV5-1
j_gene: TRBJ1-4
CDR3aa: CASSLAPPGSNEKLFF
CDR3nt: TGCGCCAGCAGCTTGGCCCCTCCAGGAAGTAATGAAAAACTGTTTTTT

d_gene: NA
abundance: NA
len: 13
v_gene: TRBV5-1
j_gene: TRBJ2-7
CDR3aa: CASTETDSYEQYF
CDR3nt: TGCGCCAGCACCGAGACGGACAGCTACGAGCAGTACTTC

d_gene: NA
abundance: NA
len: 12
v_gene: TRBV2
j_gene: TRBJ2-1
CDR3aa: CASSVSSGEQFF
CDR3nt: TGTGCCAGCAGTGTATCTTCGGGTGAGCAGTTCTTC

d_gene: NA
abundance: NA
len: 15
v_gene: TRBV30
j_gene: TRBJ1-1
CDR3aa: CAWSVGVAGDTEAFF
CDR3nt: TGTGCCTGGAGTGTAGGTGTGGCAGGGGACACTGAAGCTTTCTTT

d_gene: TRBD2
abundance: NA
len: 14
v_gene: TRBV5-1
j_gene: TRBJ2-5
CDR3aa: CASSSSGKQETQYF
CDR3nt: TGCGCCAGCAGCTCGAGCGGGAAGCAAGAGACCCAGTACTTC

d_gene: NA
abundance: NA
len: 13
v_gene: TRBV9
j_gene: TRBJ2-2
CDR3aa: CASSVAEAGELFF
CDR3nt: TGTGCCAGCAGCGTAGCTGAGGCCGGGGAGCTGTTTTTT

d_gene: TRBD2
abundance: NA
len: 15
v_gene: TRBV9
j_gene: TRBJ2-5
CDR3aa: CASSVGGGVRETQYF
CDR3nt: TGTGCCAGCAGCGTAGGCGGGGGGGTTCGAGAGACCCAGTACTTC

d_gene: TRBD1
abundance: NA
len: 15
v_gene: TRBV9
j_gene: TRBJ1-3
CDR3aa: CASSRTGGSGNTIYF
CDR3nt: TGTGCCAGCAGCAGGACAGGAGGCTCTGGAAACACCATATATTTT

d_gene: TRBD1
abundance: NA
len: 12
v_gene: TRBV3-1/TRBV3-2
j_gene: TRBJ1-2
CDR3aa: CASSPQQGGYTF
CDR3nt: TGTGCCAGCAGCCCACAACAGGGGGGCTACACCTTC

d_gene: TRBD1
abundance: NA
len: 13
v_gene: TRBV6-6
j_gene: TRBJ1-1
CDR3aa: CASSPTGDTEAFF
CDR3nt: TGTGCCAGCAGCCCGACAGGGGATACTGAAGCTTTCTTT

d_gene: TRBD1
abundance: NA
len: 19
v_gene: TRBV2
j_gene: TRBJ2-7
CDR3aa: CASSPGVGTGSPRMDEQYF
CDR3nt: TGTGCCAGCAGTCCGGGGGTAGGGACAGGGAGTCCTCGTATGGACGAGCAGTACTTC

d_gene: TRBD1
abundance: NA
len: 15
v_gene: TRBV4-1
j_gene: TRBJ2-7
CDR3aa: CASSQGGQGSYEQYF
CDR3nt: TGCGCCAGCAGCCAAGGGGGACAGGGGTCCTACGAGCAGTACTTC

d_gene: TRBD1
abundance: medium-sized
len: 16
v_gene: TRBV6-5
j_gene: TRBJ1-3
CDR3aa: CASSFYGTGPGNTIYF
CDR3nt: TGTGCCAGCAGTTTTTACGGGACAGGGCCTGGAAACACCATATATTTT

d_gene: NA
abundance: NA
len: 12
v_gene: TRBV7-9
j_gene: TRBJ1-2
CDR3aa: CASKSGSWESAF
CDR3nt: TGTGCCAGCAAGTCAGGCAGCTGGGAGAGCGCCTTC

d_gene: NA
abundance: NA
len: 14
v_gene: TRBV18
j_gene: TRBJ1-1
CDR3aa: CASSLLEGGTEAFF
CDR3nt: TGTGCCAGCTCCCTCTTAGAAGGGGGCACTGAAGCTTTCTTT

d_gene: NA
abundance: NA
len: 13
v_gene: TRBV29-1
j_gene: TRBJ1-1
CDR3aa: CSVEDFGGTEAFF
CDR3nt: TGCAGCGTTGAAGATTTTGGGGGGACTGAAGCTTTCTTT

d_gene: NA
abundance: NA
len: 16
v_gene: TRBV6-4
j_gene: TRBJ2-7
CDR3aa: CASSDSKRENCYEQYF
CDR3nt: TGTGCCAGCAGTGACTCGAAACGGGAAAATTGTTACGAGCAGTACTTC

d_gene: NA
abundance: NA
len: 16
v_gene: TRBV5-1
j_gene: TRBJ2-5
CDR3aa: CASSFDGQRSGETQYF
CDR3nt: TGCGCCAGCAGCTTCGACGGACAGCGCTCTGGAGAGACCCAGTACTTC

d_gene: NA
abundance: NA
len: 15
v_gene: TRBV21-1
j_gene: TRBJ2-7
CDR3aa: CASSNLLEAAYEQYF
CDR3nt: TGTGCCAGCAGCAACCTACTAGAGGCGGCCTACGAGCAGTACTTC

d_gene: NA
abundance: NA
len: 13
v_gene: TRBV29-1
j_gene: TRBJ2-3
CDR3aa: CSAKPPPTDTQYF
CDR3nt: TGCAGCGCCAAGCCACCACCCACAGATACGCAGTATTTT

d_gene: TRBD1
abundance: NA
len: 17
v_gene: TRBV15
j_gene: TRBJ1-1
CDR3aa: CATSRDRLDRRNTEAFF
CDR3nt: TGTGCCACCAGCAGAGACAGATTGGACAGGCGGAACACTGAAGCTTTCTTT

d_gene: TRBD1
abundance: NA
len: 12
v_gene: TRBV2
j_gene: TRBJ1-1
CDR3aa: CASSARGTEAFF
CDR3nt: TGTGCCAGCAGTGCCAGGGGGACTGAAGCTTTCTTT

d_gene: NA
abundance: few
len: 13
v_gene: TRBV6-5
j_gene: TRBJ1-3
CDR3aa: CASSYSLGNTIYF
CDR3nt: TGTGCCAGCAGTTACTCACTGGGAAACACCATATATTTT

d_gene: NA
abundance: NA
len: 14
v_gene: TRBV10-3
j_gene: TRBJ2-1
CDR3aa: CAIREQGSYNEQFF
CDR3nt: TGTGCCATCAGAGAACAGGGATCCTACAATGAGCAGTTCTTC